This entry lists 19 T cell receptor beta chains sequenced from one sample in a study of response to subunit inactivated influenza vaccine. TCRdb reprocessed the RT-PCR reads via MiXCR and lists one record per CDR3 protein. Of hundreds of thousands of distinct CDR3 sequences listed, 15% to 19% are singletons. The material was PBMCs from blood, obtained 11 to 12 days after vaccination. The receptors originated from a man aged 50-60 years who received an inactivated influenza vaccine.

This clonotype has a handful of counts. This chain joins TRBV20-1 and TRBJ2-3; a weak D match, TRBD2 (6 bases). Germline V gives CDR1 DFQATT, CDR2 SNEGSKA (reference sequence). The CDR3 covers 14 residues. V lost 3 bases, J lost 1 base, and 11 bases lay in between. As DNA, the CDR3 is TGCAGTGCTAGCGGTAGCGGAGGCACAGATACGCAGTATTTT. Protein product: CSASGSGGTDTQYF.

This clonotype was observed a handful of times. The V and J genes are TRBV12-3 or TRBV12-4 and TRBJ2-3; D unclear. Trimming shortened V by 6 bases and J by 4 bases, and 8 bases separated the two germline ends. The CDR3 contains 12 residues. This CDR3 reads CASRRRSDTQYF. CDR3 in DNA: TGTGCCAGCAGGCGGCGGTCAGATACGCAGTATTTT.

This clonotype was detected a few times. The CDR3 spells CASSLARGLQPQHF. For the CDR3, the DNA is TGTGCCAGCAGTTTAGCGAGGGGGTTACAGCCCCAGCATTTT. The chain recombines TRBV12-3 or TRBV12-4 with TRBJ1-5, with D possibly being TRBD1 (6 bases). The CDR3 loop spans 14 amino acids. V lost 0 bases to trimming and J lost 7 bases, with 10 bases between them.

In its sample, this clonotype was seen a few times. The chain links TRBV6-5 to TRBJ1-1; D is perhaps TRBD1 (5 bases). Germline CDR1 reads MNHEY; CDR2 reads SVGAGI. V dropped 2 bases and J dropped 2 bases, with 18 bases sitting between them. This CDR3 spans 17 amino acids. CDR3 protein: CASSYRGSGAVNTEAFF. CDR3 bases: TGTGCCAGCAGTTACCGAGGGTCCGGGGCAGTTAACACTGAAGCTTTCTTT.

This clonotype was seen only a few times. The chain has TRBV6-2 or TRBV6-3 and TRBJ2-5; the match to TRBD1 covers 9 bases. The CDR3 has 15 amino acids. After removal of 5 bases from V and 4 bases from J, the junction contained 8 bases not matched to a gene. Germline V gene data show CDR1 as MNHEY and CDR2 as SVGEGT. This CDR3 reads CASSPGQGLIETQYF. The CDR3 DNA reads TGTGCCAGCAGTCCAGGACAGGGGCTAATAGAGACCCAGTACTTC.

This clonotype appeared a few times. The chain joins TRBV6-2 or TRBV6-3 to TRBJ1-2; a weak D match, TRBD1 (5 bases). Germline assignment: CDR1 MNHEY and CDR2 SVGEGT. Trimming removed 6 bases at V and 3 bases at J, with 14 bases between. There are 14 residues in the CDR3. CDR3 bases: TGTGCCAGCAGAGTGTCCGGGACTCACTATGGCTACACCTTC. As protein: CASRVSGTHYGYTF.

This sequence joins TRBV10-1 and TRBJ2-5; D perhaps matches TRBD2 (6 bases). The germline V gene has CDR1 WNHNN and CDR2 SYGVQD (reference sequence). V was cut by 2 bases and J by 2 bases, with 12 bases left in between. The CDR3 runs to 15 residues. The CDR3 loop reads CASSEASVGQETQYF. CDR3 nucleotide sequence: TGCGCCAGCAGTGAGGCTAGCGTCGGGCAAGAGACCCAGTACTTC.

The sample holds a few counts of this clonotype. The genes are TRBV18 and TRBJ2-2; 8 positions agree with TRBD1. This CDR3 region has 17 residues. The J segment lost 4 bases and the V segment lost 3 bases, leaving 10 bases of the junction unmatched. The V gene's germline CDR1 is KGHSH and CDR2 LQKENI. The CDR3 is CASSPHQGALLTGELFF. The CDR3 DNA is TGTGCCAGCTCACCCCATCAGGGGGCGCTTCTCACCGGGGAGCTGTTTTTT.

This clonotype was recorded a few times. The chain links TRBV6-1 to TRBJ2-2; TRBD2 agrees at 7 bases. The CDR3 length is 15 residues. CDR1 and CDR2 (germline): MNHNS, SASEGT. V trimming: 6 bases; J trimming: 4 bases; junction bases outside the gene matches: 8. The CDR3 region is CASRAKRGTTGELFF. The CDR3 coding sequence is TGTGCCAGCAGGGCAAAGCGGGGAACCACCGGGGAGCTGTTTTTT.

This clonotype occurred many times. The V gene is TRBV7-2, the J gene TRBJ2-5; TRBD1 might be the D (5 bases). This CDR3 contains 13 residues. The germline V and J ends were trimmed by 5 bases and 4 bases, with 11 bases remaining between them. CDR1 is SGHTA and CDR2 is FQGNSA in the germline V gene. The CDR3 coding sequence is TGTGCCAGCAGCCCCAGGCAGGGAGAGACCCAGTACTTC. It encodes CASSPRQGETQYF. Variable domain in full (rest from reference TRBV7-2 and TRBJ2-5): GAGVSQSPSNKVTEKGKDVELRCDPISGHTALYWYRQSLGQGLEFLIYFQGNSAPDKSGLPSDRFSAERTGGSVSTLTIQRTQQEDSAVYLCASSPRQGETQYFGPGTRLLVL.

Ten or more counts support this clonotype. The chain carries TRBV5-1 and TRBJ1-2, with 7 bases identical to TRBD1. J gave up 0 bases and V 6 bases, and 8 bases lay outside the gene matches. The CDR3 covers 15 residues. Germline V gene lookup returns CDR1 SGHRS and CDR2 YFSETQ. In DNA, the CDR3 is TGCGCCAGCACCCTTACAGGGGACTCTAACTATGGCTACACCTTC. Translation gives CASTLTGDSNYGYTF.

There are many counts of this clonotype. The V and J genes are TRBV18 and TRBJ2-3; D ambiguous. The V end was cut by 5 bases, the J end by 2 bases, with 8 bases between. The CDR3 has 13 residues. From germline, CDR1 is KGHSH and CDR2 LQKENI. CDR3 sequence: CASSWAATDTQYF. The CDR3 nucleotides read TGTGCCAGCTCATGGGCCGCCACAGATACGCAGTATTTT.

The chain is built from TRBV6-5 and TRBJ2-3, with TRBD2 matching over 8 bases. Per the germline V gene, CDR1 is MNHEY and CDR2 is SVGAGI. This CDR3 is 14 amino acids long. Trimming cost V 4 bases and J 6 bases; bases outside gene matches: 6. The CDR3 DNA is TGTGCCAGCAGTTTCCATAGCGGGGCCGATACGCAGTATTTT. It translates to CASSFHSGADTQYF.

This clonotype was detected ten times or more. The rearrangement links TRBV20-1 to TRBJ2-1; D might be TRBD2 (6 bases). Trimming took off 2 bases at V and 0 bases at J, with 8 bases between the two ends. The CDR3 is 14 amino acids. Germline values: CDR1 DFQATT, CDR2 SNEGSKA (reference sequence). The CDR3 protein is CSARREFSYNEQFF. The DNA of the CDR3 is TGCAGTGCTAGACGGGAGTTCTCCTACAATGAGCAGTTCTTC.

CDR3 region: CASKLRQGENTEAFF. The CDR3 DNA sequence: TGTGCCAGCAAACTAAGACAGGGGGAAAACACTGAAGCTTTCTTT. This chain connects TRBV6-1 to TRBJ1-1; 9 bases agree with TRBD1. This CDR3 has 15 amino acids. Germline values: CDR1 MNHNS, CDR2 SASEGT. With 7 bases clipped from V and 2 bases from J, the junction kept 8 bases outside the gene matches.

This clonotype occurred a few times. The chain employs TRBV5-1 and TRBJ2-5; perhaps TRBD1 as D (5 bases). V was clipped by 7 bases and J by 4 bases, with 14 bases between them. Germline lookup yields CDR1 SGHRS and CDR2 YFSETQ. The CDR3 is 13 residues long. The CDR3 reads CASRQSLGETQYF. The CDR3 DNA follows: TGCGCCAGCCGACAGAGTTTGGGAGAGACCCAGTACTTC.

The J gene is TRBJ2-1, the V gene TRBV15, with TRBD2 matching over 9 bases. This CDR3 spans 17 amino acids. Germline V CDR1 and CDR2: LNHNV, YYDKDF (reference sequence). The ends lost 5 bases at V and 3 bases at J; junction bases unmatched: 11. The CDR3 DNA reads as TGTGCCACCAGCGGACGCTATAGCGGGGGTGGCTACAATGAGCAGTTCTTC. Its translation: CATSGRYSGGGYNEQFF.

This clonotype was seen more than once but under ten times. The chain recombines TRBV7-9 with TRBJ2-2, with a possible D match to TRBD1 (6 bases). Germline loops: CDR1 SEHNR, CDR2 FQNEAQ (reference sequence). The CDR3 extends over 15 amino acids. The V and J ends lost 7 bases and 7 bases respectively, with 19 bases between them. The CDR3 reads CASTTQGKKGGELFF. The CDR3 region has the DNA TGTGCCAGCACCACCCAGGGGAAGAAGGGCGGGGAGCTGTTTTTT.

In this sample, this clonotype turned up a few times. The chain uses TRBV11-1 and TRBJ2-1; 9 nucleotides agree with TRBD2. Germline assignment: CDR1 SGHAT and CDR2 FQDESV (reference sequence). The CDR3 has 18 amino acids. Germline trimming cut 3 bases from V and 7 bases from J; bases unmatched to any gene: 16. The CDR3 region has the DNA TGTGCCAGCAGCTTGCCCCCTCGGCTAGCGGGATATCGGAATGAGCAGTTCTTC. Encoded protein: CASSLPPRLAGYRNEQFF.